The 17 T cell receptor beta chains given below trace back to one sample, sequenced in a study of control samples from healthy donors and cancer patients. The repertoire was sequenced with immunoSEQ multiplex PCR; TCRdb's copy has only in-frame clones and lacks some. Altogether 100,000 to 150,000 clones are present, roughly 87% being singletons, with the ten largest covering around 2%. Sequencing used blood. The receptors come from a man aged 18 to 30 in good health.

The gene calls are TRBV4-1 and TRBJ2-1, with a possible D match to TRBD2 (5 bases). The ends were cut back, 0 bases at V and 7 bases at J, with 13 bases in the middle. This CDR3 is built from 15 residues. The germline CDR1 and CDR2 sequences are MGHRA and YSYEKL. Here the CDR3 reads CASSQERAGSNEQFF. CDR3 sequence (DNA): TGCGCCAGCAGCCAAGAGCGGGCAGGTAGTAATGAGCAGTTCTTC.

This clone was counted once. The rearrangement links TRBV10-3 to TRBJ2-1, with 8 bases fitting TRBD2. The germline V gene has CDR1 ENHRY and CDR2 SYGVKD. The CDR3 is 20 amino acids. J was trimmed by 3 bases and V by 3 bases; bases with no gene match: 19. DNA of the CDR3: TGTGCCATCAGTGACGTTTTCGGGGGGGGCTCGGGAGCTAACTACAATGAGCAGTTCTTC. It encodes CAISDVFGGGSGANYNEQFF.

The chain employs TRBV7-3 and TRBJ1-1, with D possibly TRBD1 on 5 matching bases. With 5 bases removed from V and 2 bases from J, the gap between germline ends came to 9 bases. There are 13 residues in the CDR3. Germline CDR1 is SGHTA and CDR2 is FQGTGA. The CDR3 loop reads CASSRDGNTEAFF. CDR3 nucleotides: TGTGCCAGCAGCCGGGACGGCAACACTGAAGCTTTCTTT.

The chain couples TRBV19 to TRBJ1-2; D gene uncertain. Trimming took off 5 bases at V and 8 bases at J, with 15 bases between the two ends. This CDR3 has 13 amino acids. The germline gives CDR1 LNHDA, CDR2 SQIVND (reference sequence). Here the CDR3 DNA reads TGTGCCAGTAGTGTGGAGAGGTCACACGGCTACACCTTC. It specifies CASSVERSHGYTF.

The V gene is TRBV30, the J gene TRBJ1-5; D may be TRBD1 (5 bases). Trimming took 3 bases from V and 0 from J, leaving 12 bases between them. The CDR3 contains 15 residues. Germline assignment: CDR1 GTSNPN and CDR2 SVGIG (reference sequence). The CDR3 DNA is TGTGCCTGGAGGAGGGCAGGGACTAGCAATCAGCCCCAGCATTTT. Translated, it gives CAWRRAGTSNQPQHF.

This sequence joins TRBV9 and TRBJ2-3; 11 bases fit TRBD1. Germline assignment: CDR1 SGDLS and CDR2 YYNGEE. J lost 5 bases, V lost 3 bases, and 5 bases had no gene match. The CDR3 extends over 15 amino acids. CDR3 coding DNA: TGTGCCAGCAGCGCGGACAGGGGGCTTGGAGATACGCAGTATTTT. It codes for CASSADRGLGDTQYF.

The chain links TRBV6-5 to TRBJ2-7; 7 nucleotides line up with TRBD1. The germline V gene encodes CDR1 MNHEY and CDR2 SVGAGI. Trimming took 6 bases from V and 0 from J; bases not matched to a gene: 5. This CDR3 is built from 14 residues. The CDR3 bases are TGTGCCAGCAGCAAGGACAGGAGCTCCTACGAGCAGTACTTC. Its protein product is CASSKDRSSYEQYF.

The chain links TRBV11-2 to TRBJ2-5, with 8 bases fitting TRBD2. CDR3 length: 16 amino acids. Trimming took 3 bases from V and 1 from J; bases not matched to a gene: 7. The V gene's germline CDR1 is SGHAT and CDR2 FQNNGV. This CDR3 is CASSLKIAGFQETQYF. The CDR3 nucleotides are TGTGCCAGCAGCTTGAAAATAGCGGGATTCCAAGAGACCCAGTACTTC.

The rearrangement links TRBV5-1 to TRBJ2-1; D remains unclear. The V gene's germline CDR1 is SGHRS and CDR2 YFSETQ. This CDR3 spans 16 amino acids. V lost 1 base and J 5 bases, leaving 16 bases between the germline ends. The CDR3 sequence: CASSLTVGSGNNEQFF. The DNA for the CDR3 is TGCGCCAGCAGCTTGACCGTGGGCAGTGGAAACAATGAGCAGTTCTTC.

The CDR3 region has the DNA TGTGCCAGCAGTCCCCGGGGTGGTGGGCTTGAGCGGGAGACCCAGTACTTC. As protein: CASSPRGGGLERETQYF. The chain employs TRBV28 and TRBJ2-5; possibly TRBD2 for D (5 bases). Germline values: CDR1 MDHEN, CDR2 SYDVKM. This CDR3 has 17 amino acids. V was shortened by 5 bases and J by 5 bases, with 24 bases between the two germline ends.

The rearrangement joins TRBV7-3 to TRBJ2-1; TRBD2 matches at 13 bases. Germline CDR1 reads SGHTA; CDR2 reads FQGTGA. V lost 4 bases to trimming and J lost 4 bases; unmatched junction nucleotides: 7. This CDR3 has 17 amino acids. The CDR3 bases are TGTGCCAGCAGCTCGCGGACTAGCGGGAGTTCGTACAATGAGCAGTTCTTC. It translates to CASSSRTSGSSYNEQFF.

V is TRBV6-5 and J is TRBJ1-1; D is ambiguous. Trimming removed 5 bases from V and 3 bases from J, with 13 bases in between. The CDR3 contains 14 residues. Germline-derived CDR1 and CDR2 are MNHEY and SVGAGI. Here the CDR3 DNA reads TGTGCCAGCAGTACCGTCAAGTGGGACACTGAAGCTTTCTTT. Its protein product is CASSTVKWDTEAFF.

The chain joins TRBV6-5 to TRBJ2-1; D unresolved. The germline V gene has CDR1 MNHEY and CDR2 SVGAGI. The V end lost 8 bases, the J end lost 4 bases, and 15 bases lay between the germline ends. The length of the CDR3 is 14 residues. CDR3: CASLLDRFYNEQFF. For the CDR3, the DNA is TGTGCCAGCTTGCTAGATCGGTTTTACAATGAGCAGTTCTTC.

The chain couples TRBV9 to TRBJ1-6; 7 nucleotides agree with TRBD1. V lost 0 bases, J lost 7 bases, and 4 bases stayed unmatched. Germline loops: CDR1 SGDLS, CDR2 YYNGEE. There are 15 residues in the CDR3. DNA for the CDR3: TGTGCCAGCAGCGTAGAGGGACAGTTAAATTCACCCCTCCACTTT. This translates into CASSVEGQLNSPLHF. The full variable domain, with the rest looked up from reference TRBV9 and TRBJ1-6, is DSGVTQTPKHLITATGQRVTLRCSPRSGDLSVYWYQQSLDQGLQFLIQYYNGEERAKGNILERFSAQQFPDLHSELNLSSLELGDSALYFCASSVEGQLNSPLHFGNGTRLTVT.

The V and J genes are TRBV6-6 and TRBJ1-5; 8 bases are a match to TRBD1. V shed 5 bases, J shed 4 bases, and the junction held 16 bases outside the gene matches. This CDR3 comprises 18 residues. Germline CDR1 MNHNY, CDR2 SVGAGI (reference sequence). The CDR3: CASSRPGQEVLRNQPQHF. Written as DNA, the CDR3 is TGTGCCAGCAGTCGGCCGGGACAGGAGGTCTTACGAAATCAGCCCCAGCATTTT.

This clone was observed once. This sequence joins TRBV5-1 and TRBJ1-2; a possible D gene is TRBD1 (6 bases). There are 15 residues in the CDR3. Trimming took 5 bases from V and 7 from J, leaving 21 bases between them. Germline V gene lookup returns CDR1 SGHRS and CDR2 YFSETQ. The CDR3 region is CASSFARGGKSGYTF. For the CDR3, the DNA is TGCGCCAGCAGTTTCGCAAGAGGGGGGAAGAGTGGCTACACCTTC. The variable domain in full, with the rest retrieved from reference TRBV5-1 and TRBJ1-2, is KAGVTQTPRYLIKTRGQQVTLSCSPISGHRSVSWYQQTPGQGLQFLFEYFSETQRNKGNFPGRFSGRQFSNSRSEMNVSTLELGDSALYLCASSFARGGKSGYTFGSGTRLTVV.

The rearrangement links TRBV4-2 to TRBJ1-1; 7 bases line up with TRBD1. The CDR3 is 15 residues long. CDR1 and CDR2 from the germline V gene are LGHNA and YNFKEQ. After removal of 2 bases from V and 3 bases from J, the junction contained 6 bases not matched to a gene. The CDR3 DNA sequence: TGTGCCAGCAGCCAAAGGTCAGGGGGGGACACTGAAGCTTTCTTT. Protein: CASSQRSGGDTEAFF.